A selection of T cell receptor beta chains follows, all from one sample in a study of CD8+CD57+ T cells in acquired aplastic anemia. TCRdb fed the reads into MiXCR, producing one record per CDR3 protein. The sample yields 150,000 to 200,000 distinct CDR3 sequences, roughly 47% seen once. Sequenced sample: sorted CD4+, CD8+, or CD8+CD57+ T cells (not recorded which) from PBMCs. The receptor source for this set is a human donor in good health. The CDR3 runs from the conserved cysteine through the conserved F or W. Fields, in order: D gene, clone size, CDR3 length, V gene, J gene, CDR3 protein, CDR3 DNA. D genes are given only for firm matches. Part of the rows lack a size; the others show once, few, many or a class for expanded clones.

D gene: NA; clone size: many; CDR3 length: 16; V gene: TRBV24-1; J gene: TRBJ1-4; CDR3 protein: CATSDLSATRNEKLFF; CDR3 DNA: TGTGCCACCAGTGATTTGTCGGCGACACGGAATGAAAAACTGTTTTTT
D gene: TRBD2; clone size: many; CDR3 length: 15; V gene: TRBV9; J gene: TRBJ2-1; CDR3 protein: CASSAGSGGYNEQFF; CDR3 DNA: TGTGCCAGCAGCGCGGGTAGCGGGGGCTACAATGAGCAGTTCTTC
D gene: TRBD2; clone size: NA; CDR3 length: 15; V gene: TRBV7-6; J gene: TRBJ2-3; CDR3 protein: CASSPGTSGGNTQYF; CDR3 DNA: TGTGCCAGCAGCCCGGGGACTAGCGGGGGTAATACGCAGTATTTT
D gene: NA; clone size: many; CDR3 length: 12; V gene: TRBV5-1; J gene: TRBJ2-1; CDR3 protein: CASSLGTDEQFF; CDR3 DNA: TGCGCCAGCAGCTTGGGCACGGATGAGCAGTTCTTC
D gene: TRBD2; clone size: NA; CDR3 length: 16; V gene: TRBV11-2; J gene: TRBJ2-1; CDR3 protein: CASSLEGTSGIIEQFF; CDR3 DNA: TGTGCCAGCAGCTTAGAGGGGACTAGCGGGATTATTGAGCAGTTCTTC
D gene: TRBD1; clone size: few; CDR3 length: 13; V gene: TRBV6-1; J gene: TRBJ1-1; CDR3 protein: CASSKSGGTEAFF; CDR3 DNA: TGTGCCAGCAGTAAATCAGGGGGCACTGAAGCTTTCTTT
D gene: NA; clone size: few; CDR3 length: 14; V gene: TRBV7-8; J gene: TRBJ2-7; CDR3 protein: CASKGSRVGYEQYF; CDR3 DNA: TGTGCCAGCAAGGGGAGTAGGGTGGGCTACGAGCAGTACTTC
D gene: NA; clone size: NA; CDR3 length: 13; V gene: TRBV10-1; J gene: TRBJ1-6; CDR3 protein: CASSRENNSPLHF; CDR3 DNA: TGCGCCAGCTCCCGAGAAAACAATTCACCCCTCCACTTT
D gene: TRBD1; clone size: NA; CDR3 length: 16; V gene: TRBV4-1; J gene: TRBJ1-5; CDR3 protein: CASSQGGTDSNQPQHF; CDR3 DNA: TGCGCCAGCAGCCAAGGGGGGACAGATAGCAATCAGCCCCAGCATTTT
D gene: TRBD1; clone size: NA; CDR3 length: 14; V gene: TRBV7-9; J gene: TRBJ2-7; CDR3 protein: CASSLTDGQGEQYF; CDR3 DNA: TGTGCCAGCAGCCTTACGGACGGACAGGGCGAGCAGTACTTC
D gene: TRBD1; clone size: NA; CDR3 length: 14; V gene: TRBV13; J gene: TRBJ2-7; CDR3 protein: CASSFGTGPYEQYF; CDR3 DNA: TGTGCCAGCAGCTTTGGGACAGGGCCCTACGAGCAGTACTTC
D gene: TRBD1; clone size: NA; CDR3 length: 14; V gene: TRBV2; J gene: TRBJ2-1; CDR3 protein: CASSDGQAYNEQFF; CDR3 DNA: TGTGCCAGCAGTGATGGACAGGCCTACAATGAGCAGTTCTTC
D gene: NA; clone size: many; CDR3 length: 15; V gene: TRBV11-2; J gene: TRBJ1-3; CDR3 protein: CASSLDPGGGNTIYF; CDR3 DNA: TGTGCCAGCAGCTTAGATCCGGGGGGAGGAAACACCATATATTTT
D gene: NA; clone size: NA; CDR3 length: 12; V gene: TRBV10-3; J gene: TRBJ2-1; CDR3 protein: CAIAERYNEQFF; CDR3 DNA: TGTGCCATAGCAGAGCGCTACAATGAGCAGTTCTTC
D gene: TRBD2; clone size: once; CDR3 length: 14; V gene: TRBV7-3; J gene: TRBJ2-1; CDR3 protein: CASRTSGGANGQFF; CDR3 DNA: TGTGCCAGCAGGACTAGCGGGGGGGCGAATGGGCAGTTCTTC
D gene: NA; clone size: many; CDR3 length: 15; V gene: TRBV7-2; J gene: TRBJ2-3; CDR3 protein: CASSLQRSSTDTQYF; CDR3 DNA: TGTGCCAGCAGCTTACAGCGGTCTAGCACAGATACGCAGTATTTT
D gene: NA; clone size: many; CDR3 length: 13; V gene: TRBV7-2; J gene: TRBJ1-5; CDR3 protein: CASSPRVNQPQHF; CDR3 DNA: TGTGCCAGCAGCCCAAGAGTCAATCAGCCCCAGCATTTT
D gene: NA; clone size: medium-sized; CDR3 length: 10; V gene: TRBV7-6; J gene: TRBJ2-7; CDR3 protein: CASNRYEQYF; CDR3 DNA: TGTGCCAGCAACCGTTACGAGCAGTACTTC
D gene: TRBD1; clone size: NA; CDR3 length: 18; V gene: TRBV6-1; J gene: TRBJ1-1; CDR3 protein: CASSLQGAGGNMNTEAFF; CDR3 DNA: TGTGCCAGCAGTCTACAGGGGGCAGGGGGTAATATGAACACTGAAGCTTTCTTT
D gene: TRBD1; clone size: many; CDR3 length: 13; V gene: TRBV6-5; J gene: TRBJ1-2; CDR3 protein: CASSYRDSLDYTF; CDR3 DNA: TGTGCCAGCAGTTACCGGGACAGCTTGGACTACACCTTC
D gene: TRBD2; clone size: NA; CDR3 length: 15; V gene: TRBV7-6; J gene: TRBJ2-3; CDR3 protein: CASGTSGRRVDTQYF; CDR3 DNA: TGTGCCAGCGGGACTAGCGGGAGAAGGGTAGATACGCAGTATTTT
D gene: NA; clone size: NA; CDR3 length: 14; V gene: TRBV20-1; J gene: TRBJ1-1; CDR3 protein: CSARLPGVYTEAFF; CDR3 DNA: TGCAGTGCTAGACTACCAGGGGTGTACACTGAAGCTTTCTTT